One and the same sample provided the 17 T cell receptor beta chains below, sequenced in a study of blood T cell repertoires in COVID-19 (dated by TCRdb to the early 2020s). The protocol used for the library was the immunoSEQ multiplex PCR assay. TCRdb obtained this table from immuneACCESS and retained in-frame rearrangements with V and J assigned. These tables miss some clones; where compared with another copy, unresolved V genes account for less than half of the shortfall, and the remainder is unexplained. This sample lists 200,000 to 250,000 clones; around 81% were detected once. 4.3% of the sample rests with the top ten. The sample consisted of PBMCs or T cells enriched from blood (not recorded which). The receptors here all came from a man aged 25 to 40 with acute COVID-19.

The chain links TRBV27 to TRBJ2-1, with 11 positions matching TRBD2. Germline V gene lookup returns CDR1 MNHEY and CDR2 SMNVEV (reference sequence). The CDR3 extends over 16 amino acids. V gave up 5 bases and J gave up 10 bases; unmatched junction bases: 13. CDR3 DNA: TGTGCCAGCAGTATAATGACTAGCGGGGTGGTCCGGGAGCAGTTCTTC. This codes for CASSIMTSGVVREQFF.

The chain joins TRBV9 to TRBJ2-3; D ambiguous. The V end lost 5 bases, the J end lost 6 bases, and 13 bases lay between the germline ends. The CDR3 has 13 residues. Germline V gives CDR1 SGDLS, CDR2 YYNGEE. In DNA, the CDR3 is TGTGCCAGCAGTCAGACACCCCCCGATACGCAGTATTTT. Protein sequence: CASSQTPPDTQYF.

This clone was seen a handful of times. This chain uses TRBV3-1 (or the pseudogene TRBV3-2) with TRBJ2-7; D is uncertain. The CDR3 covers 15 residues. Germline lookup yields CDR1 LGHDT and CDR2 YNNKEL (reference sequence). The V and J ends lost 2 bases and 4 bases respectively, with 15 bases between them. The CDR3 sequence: CASSQTNGGNYEQYF. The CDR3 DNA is TGTGCCAGCAGCCAAACCAACGGCGGCAATTACGAGCAGTACTTC.

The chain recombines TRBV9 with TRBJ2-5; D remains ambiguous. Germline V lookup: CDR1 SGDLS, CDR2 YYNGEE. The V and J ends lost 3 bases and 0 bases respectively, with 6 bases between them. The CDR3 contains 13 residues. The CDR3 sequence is CASSDDYQETQYF. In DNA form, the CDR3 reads TGTGCCAGCAGCGATGACTACCAAGAGACCCAGTACTTC.

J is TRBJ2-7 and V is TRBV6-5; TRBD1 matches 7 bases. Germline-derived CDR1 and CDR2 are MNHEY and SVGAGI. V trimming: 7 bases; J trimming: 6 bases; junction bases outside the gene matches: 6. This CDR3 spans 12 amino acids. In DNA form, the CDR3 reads TGTGCCAGCAACAGGGGTACGGGCGAGCAGTACTTC. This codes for CASNRGTGEQYF.

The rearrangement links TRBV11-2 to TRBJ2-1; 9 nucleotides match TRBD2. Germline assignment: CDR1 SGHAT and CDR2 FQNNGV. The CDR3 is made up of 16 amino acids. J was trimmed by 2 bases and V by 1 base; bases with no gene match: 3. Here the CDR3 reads CASSLGAGGPYNEQFF. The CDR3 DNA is TGTGCCAGCAGCTTAGGAGCGGGGGGACCCTACAATGAGCAGTTCTTC.

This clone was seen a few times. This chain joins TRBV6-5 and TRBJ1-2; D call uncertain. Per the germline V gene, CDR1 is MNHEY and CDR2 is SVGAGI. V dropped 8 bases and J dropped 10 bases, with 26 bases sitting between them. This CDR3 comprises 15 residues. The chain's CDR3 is CASSLRAGVSDVYTF. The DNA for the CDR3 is TGTGCCAGCTCCTTACGAGCCGGGGTCAGCGATGTCTACACCTTC.

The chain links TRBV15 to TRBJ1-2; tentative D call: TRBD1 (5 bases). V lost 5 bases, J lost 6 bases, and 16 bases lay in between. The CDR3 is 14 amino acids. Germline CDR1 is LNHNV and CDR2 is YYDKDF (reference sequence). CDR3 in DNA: TGTGCCACCAGCTCCCCAGGCAGGGATAATGGCTACACCTTC. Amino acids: CATSSPGRDNGYTF.

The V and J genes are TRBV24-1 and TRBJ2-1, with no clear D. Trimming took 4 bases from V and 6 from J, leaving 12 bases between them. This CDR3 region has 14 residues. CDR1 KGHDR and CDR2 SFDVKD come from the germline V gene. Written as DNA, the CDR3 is TGTGCCACCAGTGACCCACTCCTCGCCAATGAGCAGTTCTTC. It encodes CATSDPLLANEQFF.

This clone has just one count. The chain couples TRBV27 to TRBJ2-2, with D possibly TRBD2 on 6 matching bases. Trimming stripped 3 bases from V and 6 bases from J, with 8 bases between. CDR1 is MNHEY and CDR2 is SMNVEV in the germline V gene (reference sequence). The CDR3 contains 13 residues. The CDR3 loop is CASSFAGPGELFF. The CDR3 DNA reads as TGTGCCAGCAGTTTTGCGGGGCCCGGGGAGCTGTTTTTT.

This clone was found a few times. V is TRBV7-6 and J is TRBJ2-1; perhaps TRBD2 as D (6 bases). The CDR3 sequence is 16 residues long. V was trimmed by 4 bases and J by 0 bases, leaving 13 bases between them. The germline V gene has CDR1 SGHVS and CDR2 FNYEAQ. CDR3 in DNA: TGTGCCAGCAGCTCATCCCCGGGGGACTCCTACAATGAGCAGTTCTTC. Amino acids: CASSSSPGDSYNEQFF.

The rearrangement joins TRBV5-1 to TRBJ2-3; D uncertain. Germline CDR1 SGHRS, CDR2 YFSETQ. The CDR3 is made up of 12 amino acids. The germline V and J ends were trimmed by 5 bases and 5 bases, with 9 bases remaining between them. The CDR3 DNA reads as TGCGCCAGCAGTTCGGAGCTAGATACGCAGTATTTT. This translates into CASSSELDTQYF.

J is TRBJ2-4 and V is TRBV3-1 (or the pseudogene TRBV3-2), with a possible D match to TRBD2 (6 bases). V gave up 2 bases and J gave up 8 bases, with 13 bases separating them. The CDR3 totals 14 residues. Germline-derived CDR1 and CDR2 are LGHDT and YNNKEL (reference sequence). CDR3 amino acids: CASSQTGGGDIQYF. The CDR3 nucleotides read TGTGCCAGCAGCCAAACCGGGGGAGGAGACATTCAGTACTTC.

CDR3 DNA sequence: TGTGCCAGCAGCAGCCGGACAGGGAGGAACTCACCCCTCCACTTT. Translation: CASSSRTGRNSPLHF. This chain joins TRBV7-2 and TRBJ1-6, with 8 positions matching TRBD1. The CDR3 extends over 15 amino acids. Germline CDR1 is SGHTA and CDR2 is FQGNSA. J lost 10 bases, V lost 5 bases, and 10 bases had no gene match.

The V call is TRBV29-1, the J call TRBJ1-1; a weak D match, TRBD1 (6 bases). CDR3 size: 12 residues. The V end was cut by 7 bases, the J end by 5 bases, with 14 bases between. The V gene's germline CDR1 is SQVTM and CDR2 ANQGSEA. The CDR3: CSGGGGPTEAFF. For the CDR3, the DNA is TGCAGCGGAGGGGGGGGCCCTACTGAAGCTTTCTTT.

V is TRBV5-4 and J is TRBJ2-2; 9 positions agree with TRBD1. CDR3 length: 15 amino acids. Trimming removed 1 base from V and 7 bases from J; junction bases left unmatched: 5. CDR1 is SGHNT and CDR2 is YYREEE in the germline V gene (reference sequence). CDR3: CASSLPGQGGGELFF. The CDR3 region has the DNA TGTGCCAGCAGCTTGCCGGGACAGGGTGGCGGGGAGCTGTTTTTT.

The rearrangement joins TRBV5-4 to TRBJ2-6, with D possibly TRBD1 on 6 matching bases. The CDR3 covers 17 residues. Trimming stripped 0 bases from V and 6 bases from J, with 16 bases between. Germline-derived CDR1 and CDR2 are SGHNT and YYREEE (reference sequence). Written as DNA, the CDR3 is TGTGCCAGCAGCTTGGGACCCGGAAGACAGGAGGCCAACGTCCTGACTTTC. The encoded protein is CASSLGPGRQEANVLTF.